This T cell receptor (beta chain) was profiled in a study of blood T cell repertoires in COVID-19. Study-wide background: The analysed material was cDNA or gDNA that came from T cells, B-cell-depleted T cells, or PBMCs.

In this sample, this clone turned up once. Original analysis: How many nucleated cells were present was estimated from reference gene primer amplification. TCRdb keeps only in-frame clones here, not all; method: immunoSEQ multiplex PCR. Clonal size and the V and J genes are those of that table, whereas D and trimming came from the DNA. The data hold 55,000 to 70,000 clones, with around 86% observed a single time. Germline V gives CDR1 LGHDT, CDR2 YNNKEL (reference sequence). CDR3 length equals 17 residues. Trimming cost V 1 base and J 4 bases; bases outside gene matches: 9. The chain has TRBV3-1 (or the pseudogene TRBV3-2) and TRBJ2-3; 9 bases line up with TRBD1. Source material: peripheral blood. The sequence was obtained from a man between 65 and 80 years old with acute or convalescent COVID-19. CDR3 protein: CASSQVMRTGVADTQYF. The CDR3 DNA sequence: TGTGCCAGCAGCCAAGTAATGAGGACAGGGGTGGCAGATACGCAGTATTTT.